The 30 T cell receptor beta chains in this list originate from one sample, sequenced in a study of metastatic and nonmetastatic thyroid tumors. Each patient went into thyroid surgery without having received any treatment. From the PCR reads, TCRdb re-called clones with MiXCR. Found here are around 41,000 clones, approximately 28% of them singletons; the top ten hold approximately 9.8%. Input material: blood. The receptor set was obtained from a male donor with papillary thyroid cancer or a benign thyroid nodule (not recorded which). Some clones in this sample may be carry-over from other donors' samples.

Concerning this clone itself: The same CDR3 can be traced to other DNA sequences in this sample. V is TRBV20-1 and J is TRBJ2-2, with D maybe TRBD1 (6 bases). V was cut by 2 bases and J by 4 bases, with 14 bases left in between. The CDR3 is 15 residues long. The germline V gene has CDR1 DFQATT and CDR2 SNEGSKA (reference sequence). The CDR3 DNA follows: TGCAGTGCTAGATCATCGACAGGCAGCACCGGGGAGCTGTTTTTT. Residues: CSARSSTGSTGELFF.

This clone was counted only a few times. J is TRBJ2-7 and V is TRBV2; D may be TRBD1 or TRBD2 (5 bases each). The CDR3 extends over 13 amino acids. The V gene's germline CDR1 is SNHLY and CDR2 FYNNEI. The V gene lost 4 bases and the J gene lost 7 bases, with 14 bases spanning the gap. The CDR3 nucleotides are TGTGCCAGCAGTGGGGGGAGATTCGTTGAGCAGTACTTC. Its translation is CASSGGRFVEQYF.

The sample holds one count of this clone. The CDR3 sequence is CASSSVQWSDTQYF. CDR3 DNA sequence: TGTGCCAGCAGCTCCGTACAGTGGTCGGATACCCAGTACTTC. The J gene is TRBJ2-5, the V gene TRBV7-9; D uncertain. The CDR3 sequence is 14 residues long. Germline V gene lookup returns CDR1 SEHNR and CDR2 FQNEAQ (reference sequence). The V end was cut by 4 bases, the J end by 8 bases, with 17 bases between.

The chain employs TRBV13 and TRBJ2-1; TRBD1 is a possible D gene (5 bases). The CDR3 has 14 residues. The V end lost 6 bases, the J end lost 5 bases, and 14 bases lay between the germline ends. The germline CDR1 and CDR2 sequences are PRHDT and FYEKMQ (reference sequence). Here the CDR3 reads CASRRTLRDNEQFF. The CDR3 DNA reads TGTGCCAGCAGACGCACACTCAGGGACAATGAGCAGTTCTTC. The variable domain in full, with the rest retrieved from reference TRBV13 and TRBJ2-1, is AAGVIQSPRHLIKEKRETATLKCYPIPRHDTVYWYQQGPGQDPQFLISFYEKMQSDKGSIPDRFSAQQFSDYHSELNMSSLELGDSALYFCASRRTLRDNEQFFGPGTRLTVL.

This clone was counted at least ten times. This chain connects TRBV24-1 to TRBJ2-3; 9 bases match TRBD1. The germline V gene has CDR1 KGHDR and CDR2 SFDVKD. The CDR3 runs to 14 residues. With 12 bases clipped from V and 1 base from J, the junction kept 7 bases outside the gene matches. The CDR3 DNA reads as TGTGCCGCCCAACAGGGGGCCGGCACAGATACGCAGTATTTT. It is translated as CAAQQGAGTDTQYF.

A note on this clone: Germline and junction disagree at one end, which may indicate a read error. The chain employs TRBV10-3 and TRBJ1-5; D is unclear. There are 15 residues in the CDR3. CDR1 is ENHRY and CDR2 is SYGVKD in the germline V gene. The CDR3 spells CAITRDKELNQTQHF. CDR3 nucleotide sequence: TGTGCCATCACCCGAGACAAAGAACTCAATCAGACCCAGCATTTT.

As concerns this clone: At one end, the junction sequence differs from germline, possibly due to a read error. V is TRBV5-6 and J is TRBJ2-3; perhaps TRBD2 as D (7 bases). The length of the CDR3 is 14 residues. Looked up from germline, CDR1 is SGHDT and CDR2 is YYEEEE. CDR3 bases: TGTGCCAGCAGCTATGGGGGGGGCACAGATACTCAGTATTTT. This sequence encodes CASSYGGGTDTQYF.

At least ten counts were recorded for this clone. The V call is TRBV5-1, the J call TRBJ2-5; D remains unclear. Germline V CDR1 and CDR2: SGHRS, YFSETQ. CDR3 size: 13 residues. V lost 0 bases to trimming and J lost 5 bases, with 8 bases between them. CDR3 in DNA: TGCGCCAGCAGCTTGGAGGGTCGGGAGACCCAGTACTTC. Translation gives CASSLEGRETQYF.

The rearrangement joins TRBV7-2 to TRBJ2-7; 9 nucleotides align to TRBD2. With V trimmed by 6 bases and J by 5 bases, 8 bases remained unmatched. The CDR3 contains 14 residues. Germline lookup yields CDR1 SGHTA and CDR2 FQGNSA. CDR3 nucleotides: TGTGCCAGCAGGGGACTAGCCGTGGGGGACGAGCAGTACTTC. This encodes CASRGLAVGDEQYF. Looking up the rest from reference TRBV7-2 and TRBJ2-7 gives the full variable domain: GAGVSQSPSNKVTEKGKDVELRCDPISGHTALYWYRQSLGQGLEFLIYFQGNSAPDKSGLPSDRFSAERTGGSVSTLTIQRTQQEDSAVYLCASRGLAVGDEQYFGPGTRLTVT.

This clone appeared many times. J is TRBJ2-7 and V is TRBV5-4, with D perhaps being TRBD1 or TRBD2 (5 bases each). CDR3 length: 14 residues. Per the germline V gene, CDR1 is SGHNT and CDR2 is YYREEE (reference sequence). Trimming removed 4 bases at V and 0 bases at J, with 11 bases between. CDR3 protein: CASSPRDDSYEQYF. DNA of the CDR3: TGTGCCAGCAGCCCTAGGGACGACTCCTACGAGCAGTACTTC.

This clone was recorded many times. V is TRBV28 and J is TRBJ1-2, with 7 bases that match TRBD1. CDR1 MDHEN and CDR2 SYDVKM come from the germline V gene. The trim removed 5 bases at V and 4 bases at J, leaving 10 bases unmatched. This CDR3 is 15 amino acids long. The CDR3 loop is CASSPHDYRGYGYTF. In DNA, the CDR3 is TGTGCCAGCAGTCCACACGACTACAGGGGCTATGGCTACACCTTC.

This clone is termed medium-sized. The rearrangement links TRBV6-4 to TRBJ2-1; TRBD1 matches 9 bases. The CDR3 spans 15 residues. Germline CDR1 and CDR2: MRHNA and SNTAGT. V lost 0 bases to trimming and J lost 3 bases; unmatched junction nucleotides: 0. The DNA of the CDR3 is TGTGCCAGCAGTGACTCGACAGGGGGCTACAATGAGCAGTTCTTC. As protein: CASSDSTGGYNEQFF.

This clone was detected only a few times. V gene TRBV28 combines with J gene TRBJ1-1; D unresolved. V was cut by 1 base and J by 3 bases, with 9 bases left in between. Germline V gene lookup returns CDR1 MDHEN and CDR2 SYDVKM. The CDR3 sequence is 14 residues long. Here the CDR3 DNA reads TGTGCCAGCAGTTTATCGGTGGGCTACACTGAAGCTTTCTTT. Translating it yields CASSLSVGYTEAFF.

The chain has TRBV4-3 and TRBJ2-7; a weak D match, TRBD2 (6 bases). The V and J ends lost 5 bases and 0 bases respectively, with 20 bases between them. The germline V gene encodes CDR1 LGHNA and CDR2 YSLEER. The CDR3 is 17 residues long. CDR3 bases: TGCGCCAGCAGCGCTCGAATGACGGCGGGGAGCTCCTACGAGCAGTACTTC. It is translated as CASSARMTAGSSYEQYF.

Turning to this clone: The CDR3 ends on some other residue instead of the conserved phenylalanine or tryptophan, so this is likely a read error. The chain is built from TRBV11-3 and TRBJ2-5; D call uncertain. The CDR3 is 17 residues long. The germline gives CDR1 SGHNT, CDR2 YENEEA. V was cut by 1 base and J by 2 bases, with 17 bases left in between. The CDR3, as DNA: TGTGCCAGCAGCTTAGGCCTAGGGTCAGTAGGACAAGAGACCCAGTACTTA. Residues: CASSLGLGSVGQETQYL.

This chain links TRBV5-1 with TRBJ1-4; 7 bases are a match to TRBD1. V was clipped by 3 bases and J by 0 bases; unmatched bases: 2. The V gene's germline CDR1 is SGHRS and CDR2 YFSETQ. The CDR3 consists of 15 residues. DNA of the CDR3: TGCGCCAGCAGCTCAGGGACAGCAACTAATGAAAAACTGTTTTTT. It specifies CASSSGTATNEKLFF.

The rearrangement uses TRBV5-1 and TRBJ1-2; 9 nucleotides line up with TRBD1. CDR3 length: 15 residues. V dropped 2 bases and J dropped 4; count of bases not matched to a gene: 6. Germline loops: CDR1 SGHRS, CDR2 YFSETQ. CDR3 in DNA: TGCGCCAGCAGCTTCGGGACAGGGCAGATCTATGGCTACACCTTC. It codes for CASSFGTGQIYGYTF.

The chain links TRBV6-1 to TRBJ1-3; the D gene is possibly TRBD1 (5 bases). Looked up from germline, CDR1 is MNHNS and CDR2 is SASEGT. The CDR3 length is 14 residues. V was clipped by 7 bases and J by 6 bases, with 16 bases between them. CDR3 residues: CASIPKGDANTIYF. The CDR3 DNA is TGTGCCAGCATCCCGAAAGGGGATGCAAACACCATATATTTT.

In this sample, this clone turned up many times. V and J are TRBV19 and TRBJ2-6; 7 bases are shared with TRBD1. Trimming at V came to 4 bases and at J to 0 bases, leaving 3 bases not matched to a gene. The CDR3 has 16 amino acids. The germline V gene encodes CDR1 LNHDA and CDR2 SQIVND (reference sequence). The CDR3 protein is CASSTGQDSGANVLTF. The CDR3 DNA reads TGTGCCAGTAGTACAGGACAGGACTCTGGGGCCAACGTCCTGACTTTC. The full variable domain, with the rest looked up from reference TRBV19 and TRBJ2-6, is DGGITQSPKYLFRKEGQNVTLSCEQNLNHDAMYWYRQDPGQGLRLIYYSQIVNDFQKGDIAEGYSVSREKKESFPLTVTSAQKNPTAFYLCASSTGQDSGANVLTFGAGSRLTVL.

The chain couples TRBV11-1 to TRBJ1-6; D gene ambiguous. V lost 2 bases to trimming and J lost 10 bases, with 21 bases between them. Germline V gene data show CDR1 as SGHAT and CDR2 as FQDESV (reference sequence). This CDR3 has 17 residues. CDR3 loop: CASSLSRIGTRASPLHF. The CDR3, as DNA: TGTGCCAGCAGCTTAAGTCGGATCGGAACGAGGGCCTCACCCCTCCACTTT. Based on the CDR3 plus reference TRBV11-1 and TRBJ1-6, the full variable domain is EAEVAQSPRYKITEKSQAVAFWCDPISGHATLYWYRQILGQGPELLVQFQDESVVDDSQLPKDRFSAERLKGVDSTLKIQPAELGDSAMYLCASSLSRIGTRASPLHFGNGTRLTVT.

The CDR3 loop is CASSGPVSVQGQFF. DNA of the CDR3: TGTGCCAGCAGTGGGCCCGTTAGCGTTCAGGGGCAGTTCTTC. V usage is TRBV6-1 and J usage is TRBJ2-1; D tentatively reads TRBD1 or TRBD2 (5 bases each). Germline values: CDR1 MNHNS, CDR2 SASEGT. The CDR3 contains 14 residues. Trimming removed 4 bases at V and 12 bases at J, with 19 bases between.

This clone was seen at least ten times. A read error is possible here, since a much larger clone lies one base away. The same CDR3 is also encoded by other DNA sequences in this sample. The chain has TRBV28 and TRBJ1-5; D perhaps matches TRBD1 (5 bases). Germline assignment: CDR1 MDHEN and CDR2 SYDVKM. This CDR3 contains 15 residues. V was clipped by 4 bases and J by 7 bases, with 17 bases between them. The CDR3 coding sequence is TGTGCCAGCAGTTCCCTTTTTGGGGGGTACCAGCCCCAGCATTTT. The encoded protein is CASSSLFGGYQPQHF.

This chain connects TRBV6-1 to TRBJ2-7; perhaps D is TRBD1 or TRBD2 (6 bases each). The CDR3 length is 14 residues. Germline V gene data show CDR1 as MNHNS and CDR2 as SASEGT. V lost 7 bases to trimming and J lost 1 base, with 14 bases between them. The CDR3 nucleotides read TGTGCCAGCAAGAGGGGGGACACTTCCTACGAGCAGTACTTC. Its translation: CASKRGDTSYEQYF.

The sample holds many counts of this clone. The V gene is TRBV7-6, the J gene TRBJ2-7; the D is unclear. The length of the CDR3 is 13 residues. CDR1 is SGHVS and CDR2 is FNYEAQ in the germline V gene. V was pared by 5 bases and J by 2 bases, with 10 bases between. The CDR3 region is CASSPGSTYEQYF. CDR3 sequence (DNA): TGTGCCAGCAGCCCCGGGTCCACCTACGAGCAGTACTTC.

V gene TRBV20-1 combines with J gene TRBJ1-3, with D hard to call. The V gene lost 0 bases and the J gene lost 0 bases, with 6 bases spanning the gap. Germline CDR1 and CDR2: DFQATT and SNEGSKA (reference sequence). There are 14 residues in the CDR3. CDR3 bases: TGCAGTGCTAGAGAGGATCCCTCTGGAAACACCATATATTTT. Protein: CSAREDPSGNTIYF.

This clone was picked up many times. CDR3 in amino acids: CASSYSGRSTDTQYF. In nucleotides, the CDR3 is TGTGCCAGCAGCTATTCCGGGAGATCCACAGATACGCAGTATTTT. This chain connects TRBV5-6 to TRBJ2-3, with a possible D match to TRBD2 (6 bases). V gave up 3 bases and J gave up 2 bases, with 13 bases separating them. Germline lookup yields CDR1 SGHDT and CDR2 YYEEEE. The CDR3 sequence is 15 residues long.

In this sample, this clone turned up many times. The chain joins TRBV6-2 or TRBV6-3 to TRBJ2-2, with a tentative D call TRBD2 (5 bases). The V gene's germline CDR1 is MNHEY and CDR2 SVGEGT. This CDR3 has 12 amino acids. Trimming left V 4 bases short and J 7 bases short, with 7 bases between. In DNA, the CDR3 is TGTGCCAGCAGTTCCGAGGGCGGGGAGCTGTTTTTT. Translation gives CASSSEGGELFF.

With respect to this clone: Mismatch with germline at one junction end may stem from a read error. This rearrangement joins TRBV6-4 to TRBJ2-2, with 10 bases that match TRBD2. The germline CDR1 and CDR2 sequences are MRHNA and SNTAGT. This CDR3 has 16 amino acids. Here the CDR3 DNA reads TGTGTCAGCAGTGACAGCTTGGCTAGCGGGAGTGGGGAGCTGTTTTTT. Translating gives CVSSDSLASGSGELFF.

This chain uses TRBV9 with TRBJ2-3; D ambiguous. The V gene lost 2 bases and the J gene lost 6 bases, with 7 bases spanning the gap. The CDR3 spans 12 residues. CDR1 and CDR2 from the germline V gene are SGDLS and YYNGEE. CDR3 in amino acids: CASSVAGDTQYF. CDR3 nucleotides: TGTGCCAGCAGCGTGGCTGGGGATACGCAGTATTTT.

This clone was detected many times. The chain combines TRBV18 with TRBJ1-1; D unclear. The germline CDR1 and CDR2 sequences are KGHSH and LQKENI. V lost 3 bases, J lost 1 base, and 9 bases lay in between. The CDR3 spans 14 residues. DNA of the CDR3: TGTGCCAGCTCACCCGGATTGGCGAACACTGAAGCTTTCTTT. This translates into CASSPGLANTEAFF.